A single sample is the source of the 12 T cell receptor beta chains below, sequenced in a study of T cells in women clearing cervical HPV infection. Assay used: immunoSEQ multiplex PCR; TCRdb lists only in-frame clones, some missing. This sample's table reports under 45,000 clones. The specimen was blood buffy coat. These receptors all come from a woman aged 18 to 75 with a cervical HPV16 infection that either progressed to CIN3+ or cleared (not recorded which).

CDR3 loop: CASSPTNYEQYF. CDR3 bases read: TGTGCCAGCAGCCCGACTAACTACGAG. This chain joins TRBV14 and TRBJ2-7, with D maybe TRBD2 (5 bases). The read ends 3 residues shy of where the CDR3 ends; the end is completed using the germline J gene. The CDR3 is 12 amino acids. Germline V gene data show CDR1 as SGHDN and CDR2 as FVKESK. With 4 bases removed from V and 3 bases from J, the gap between germline ends came to 7 bases. The variable domain in full, completed from reference TRBV14 and TRBJ2-7, reads EAGVTQFPSHSVIEKGQTVTLRCDPISGHDNLYWYRRVMGKEIKFLLHFVKESKQDESGMPNNRFLAERTGGTYSTLKVQPAELEDSGVYFCASSPTNYEQYFGPGTRLTVT.

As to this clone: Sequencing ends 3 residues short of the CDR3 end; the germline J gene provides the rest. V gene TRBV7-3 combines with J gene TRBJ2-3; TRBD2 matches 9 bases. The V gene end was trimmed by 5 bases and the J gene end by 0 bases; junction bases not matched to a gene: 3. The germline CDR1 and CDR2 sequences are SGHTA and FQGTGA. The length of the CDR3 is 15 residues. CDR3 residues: CASSKAGGSTDTQYF. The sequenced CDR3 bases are TGTGCCAGCAGCAAAGCGGGGGGCAGCACAGATACG.

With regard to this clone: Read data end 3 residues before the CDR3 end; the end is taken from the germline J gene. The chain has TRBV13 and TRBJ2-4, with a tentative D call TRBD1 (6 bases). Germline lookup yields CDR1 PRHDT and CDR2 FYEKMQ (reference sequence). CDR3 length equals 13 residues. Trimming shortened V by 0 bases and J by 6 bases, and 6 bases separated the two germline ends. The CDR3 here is CASSLGRGNIQYF. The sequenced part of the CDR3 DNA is TGTGCCAGCAGCTTAGGCAGGGGAAACATT.

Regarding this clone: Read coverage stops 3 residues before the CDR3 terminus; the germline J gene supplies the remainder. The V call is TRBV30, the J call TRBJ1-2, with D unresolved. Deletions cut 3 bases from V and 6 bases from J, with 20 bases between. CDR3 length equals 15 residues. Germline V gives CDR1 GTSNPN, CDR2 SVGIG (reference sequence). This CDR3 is CAWRDPRSRADGYTF. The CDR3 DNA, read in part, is TGTGCCTGGAGGGACCCCAGGTCCAGAGCGGATGGC.

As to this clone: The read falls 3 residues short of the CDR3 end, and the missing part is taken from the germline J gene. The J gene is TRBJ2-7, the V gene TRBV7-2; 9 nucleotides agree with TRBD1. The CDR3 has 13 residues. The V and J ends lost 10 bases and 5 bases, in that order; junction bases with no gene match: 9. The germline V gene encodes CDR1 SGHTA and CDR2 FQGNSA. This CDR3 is CANRRDRVHEQYF. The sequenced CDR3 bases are TGTGCCAACAGAAGGGACAGGGTGCACGAG. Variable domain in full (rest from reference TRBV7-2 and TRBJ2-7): GAGVSQSPSNKVTEKGKDVELRCDPISGHTALYWYRQSLGQGLEFLIYFQGNSAPDKSGLPSDRFSAERTGGSVSTLTIQRTQQEDSAVYLCANRRDRVHEQYFGPGTRLTVT.

Here the CDR3 reads CASSPEADRLNSPLHF. The CDR3 DNA, read in part, is TGTGCCAGCTCACCAGAGGCTGACAGACTTAATTCACCC. The V gene is TRBV18, the J gene TRBJ1-6; perhaps TRBD1 as D (5 bases). The read ends 3 residues shy of where the CDR3 ends; the end is completed using the germline J gene. Trimming stripped 2 bases from V and 6 bases from J, with 14 bases between. The CDR3 totals 16 residues. CDR1 and CDR2 (germline): KGHSH, LQKENI. Drawing the rest from reference TRBV18 and TRBJ1-6, the complete variable domain is NAGVMQNPRHLVRRRGQEARLRCSPMKGHSHVYWYRQLPEEGLKFMVYLQKENIIDESGMPKERFSAEFPKEGPSILRIQQVVRGDSAAYFCASSPEADRLNSPLHFGNGTRLTVT.

CDR3: CASSQGSGSSYNEQFF. Partial CDR3 DNA: TGTGCCAGCAGCCAGGGTAGCGGGAGCTCCTACAATGAG. This sequence joins TRBV14 and TRBJ2-1, with 9 nucleotides matching TRBD2. The read terminates 3 residues before the CDR3 end, so the remaining end is supplied by the germline J gene. After removal of 3 bases from V and 0 bases from J, the junction contained 3 bases not matched to a gene. Germline V gene lookup returns CDR1 SGHDN and CDR2 FVKESK. The CDR3 sequence is 16 residues long.

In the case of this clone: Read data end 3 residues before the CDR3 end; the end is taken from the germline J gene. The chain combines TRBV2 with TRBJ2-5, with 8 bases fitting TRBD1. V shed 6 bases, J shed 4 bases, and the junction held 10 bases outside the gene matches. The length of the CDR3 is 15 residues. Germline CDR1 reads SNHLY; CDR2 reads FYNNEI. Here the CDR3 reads CASSVYGTGGETQYF. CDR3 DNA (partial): TGTGCCAGCAGCGTGTACGGGACAGGCGGAGAGACC.

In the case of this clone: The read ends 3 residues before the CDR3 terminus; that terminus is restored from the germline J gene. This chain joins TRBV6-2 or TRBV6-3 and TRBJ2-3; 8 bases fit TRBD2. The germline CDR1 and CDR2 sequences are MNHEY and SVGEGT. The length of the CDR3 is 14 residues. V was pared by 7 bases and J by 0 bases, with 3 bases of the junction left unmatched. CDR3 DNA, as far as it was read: TGTGCCAGCACCCCGGGGGGGAGCACAGATACG. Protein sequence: CASTPGGSTDT. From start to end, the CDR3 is CASTPGGSTDTQYF.

The CDR3 here is CASIPLAGVRNEQYF. CDR3 DNA, as far as it was read: TGTGCCAGCATCCCCCTAGCGGGAGTAAGGAACGAG. The rearrangement joins TRBV28 to TRBJ2-7, with TRBD2 matching 10 bases. From the germline J gene comes the end of the CDR3, since the read stops 3 residues before it. V was pared by 7 bases and J by 5 bases, with 11 bases of the junction left unmatched. This CDR3 spans 15 amino acids. Germline assignment: CDR1 MDHEN and CDR2 SYDVKM. The full variable domain, completed using reference TRBV28 and TRBJ2-7, is DVKVTQSSRYLVKRTGEKVFLECVQDMDHENMFWYRQDPGLGLRLIYFSYDVKMKEKGDIPEGYSVSREKKERFSLILESASTNQTSMYLCASIPLAGVRNEQYFGPGTRLTVT.

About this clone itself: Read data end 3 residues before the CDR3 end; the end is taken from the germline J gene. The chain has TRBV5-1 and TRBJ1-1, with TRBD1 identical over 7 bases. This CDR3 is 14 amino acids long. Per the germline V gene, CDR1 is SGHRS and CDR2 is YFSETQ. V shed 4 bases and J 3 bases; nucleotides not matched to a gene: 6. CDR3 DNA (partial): TGCGCCAGCAGCATCACAGGGGCTCACACTGAA. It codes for CASSITGAHTE. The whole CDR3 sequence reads CASSITGAHTEAFF.

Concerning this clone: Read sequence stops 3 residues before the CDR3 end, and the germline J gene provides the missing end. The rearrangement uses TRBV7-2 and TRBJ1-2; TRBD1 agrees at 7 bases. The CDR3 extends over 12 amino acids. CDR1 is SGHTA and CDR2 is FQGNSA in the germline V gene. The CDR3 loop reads CASSPGGYDYTF. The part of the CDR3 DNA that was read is TGTGCCAGCAGCCCAGGGGGATACGAC.